The rows below give T cell receptor beta chains drawn from one sample of a study of blood T cell repertoires in COVID-19. The method was immunoSEQ multiplex PCR; TCRdb's version includes in-frame clones alone and lacks a portion of them. The repertoire consists of fewer than 110,000 clones, with around 90% occurring once and the leading ten covering roughly a sixth. Material: peripheral blood. These receptors originate from a woman of 80 years or more in a cohort sampled during active COVID-19. Each CDR3 is given without its conserved first and last residue.

v_call	cdr3_aa
TRBV27	ASSASRAYNEQF
TRBV24-1	ATSDTRSSYEQY
TRBV4-1	ASSQPSGRDNEQF
TRBV6-5	ASSQTWDRAGYT
TRBV18	ASSPVRDYEQY
TRBV5-1	ASSLASGSLSVQY
TRBV27	ATSTGTGSYEQY
TRBV3-1/TRBV3-2	ATGEGLTSGEQY
TRBV6-4	ASSESYNTEAF
TRBV5-1	ASSNPPGLAGEYEQF
TRBV4-1	ASSHPIRRTGTQH
TRBV19	ASSGTSGGPVGQF
TRBV15	ATSRDTVNSPLH
TRBV28	ASSSRTGGGGQPQH
TRBV7-8	ASSDSGGNTIY
TRBV7-6	ASSLAPWRGSSYNEQF
TRBV12-5	ASGLVVRANYGYT
TRBV7-9	ASSFRTGGEDTQY
TRBV11-2	ASSLDEDTEAF
TRBV24-1	ATSDYGKDRVRNQPQH
TRBV3-1/TRBV3-2	ASSLGTGPSSGNTIY
TRBV5-4	ATQGPNTGELF
TRBV19	AIPDSPLH
TRBV6-4	ASSRDSLSPLH
TRBV13	ASSSGQGGADTQY
TRBV5-6	ASSHQRAVAGELF
TRBV2	ARGPQAVT
TRBV6-5	ASSRVFLDTQY
TRBV7-2	ASSKLAGLSSYNEQF
TRBV30	AWSPGTGLHYNEQF
TRBV5-1	ASSLNIAGMYEQY
TRBV5-1	ASSPATTSRGDTQY
TRBV11-2	ASSFQDSGNIGTQY
TRBV18	ASSPGQVNNEQF
TRBV7-6	ASSLGPGNSGNTIY
TRBV19	ASNRGLSQRDEQF
TRBV20-1	SASARLAGGPTDTQY
TRBV21-1	ASSPKGKSYGYT
TRBV19	ASSGRSGNTGELF
TRBV10-3	AIRGTGYEQY